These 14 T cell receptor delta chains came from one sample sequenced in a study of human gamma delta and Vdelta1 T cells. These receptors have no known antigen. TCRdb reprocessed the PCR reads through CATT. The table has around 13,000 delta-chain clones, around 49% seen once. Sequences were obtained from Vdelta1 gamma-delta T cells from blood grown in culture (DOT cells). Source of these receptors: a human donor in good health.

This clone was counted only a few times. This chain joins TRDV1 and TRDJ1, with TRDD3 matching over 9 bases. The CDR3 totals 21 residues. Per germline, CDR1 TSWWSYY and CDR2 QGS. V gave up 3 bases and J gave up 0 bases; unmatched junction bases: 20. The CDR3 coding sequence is TGTGCTCTTGGGGACCGAACACACCTACTGGGGGACCTCCTGTACACCGATAAACTCATCTTT. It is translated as CALGDRTHLLGDLLYTDKLIF.

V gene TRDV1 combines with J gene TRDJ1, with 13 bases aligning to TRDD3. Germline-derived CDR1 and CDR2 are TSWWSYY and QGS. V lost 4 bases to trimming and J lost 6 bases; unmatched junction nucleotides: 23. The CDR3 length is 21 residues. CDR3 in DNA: TGTGCTCTTGGGGTGGGGCACTCCCGCACTACTGGGGGATACGTTCCGAATAAACTCATCTTT. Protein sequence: CALGVGHSRTTGGYVPNKLIF.

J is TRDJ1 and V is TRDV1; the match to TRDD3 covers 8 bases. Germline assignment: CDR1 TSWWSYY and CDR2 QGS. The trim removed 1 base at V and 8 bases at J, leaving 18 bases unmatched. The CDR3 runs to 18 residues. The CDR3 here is CALGEHVRVYWGASKLIF. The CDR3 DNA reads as TGTGCTCTTGGGGAACACGTGCGCGTTTACTGGGGGGCCTCCAAACTCATCTTT.

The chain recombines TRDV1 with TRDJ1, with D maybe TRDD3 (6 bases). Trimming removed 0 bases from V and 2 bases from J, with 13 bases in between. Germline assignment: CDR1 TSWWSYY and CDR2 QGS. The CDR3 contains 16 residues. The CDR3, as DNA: TGTGCTCTTGGGGAACTCACGTGGGGGGTGACCGATAAACTCATCTTT. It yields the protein CALGELTWGVTDKLIF.

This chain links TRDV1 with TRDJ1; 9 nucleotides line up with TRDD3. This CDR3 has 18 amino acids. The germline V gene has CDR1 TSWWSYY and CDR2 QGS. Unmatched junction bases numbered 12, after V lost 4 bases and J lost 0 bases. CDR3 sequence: CALGGNVDWGTYTDKLIF. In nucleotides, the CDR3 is TGTGCTCTTGGGGGAAATGTGGACTGGGGGACCTACACCGATAAACTCATCTTT.

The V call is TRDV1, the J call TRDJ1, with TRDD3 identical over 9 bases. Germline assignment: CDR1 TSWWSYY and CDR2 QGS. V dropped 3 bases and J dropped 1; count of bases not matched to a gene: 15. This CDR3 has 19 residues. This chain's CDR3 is CALGESLVLGEAVTDKLIF. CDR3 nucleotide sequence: TGTGCTCTTGGGGAGTCTTTAGTACTGGGGGAAGCAGTCACCGATAAACTCATCTTT.

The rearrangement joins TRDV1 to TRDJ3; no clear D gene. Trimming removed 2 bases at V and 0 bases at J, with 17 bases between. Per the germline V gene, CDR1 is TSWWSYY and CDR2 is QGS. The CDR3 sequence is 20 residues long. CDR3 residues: CALGEARRPKHSWDTRQMFF. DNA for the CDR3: TGTGCTCTTGGGGAAGCCCGGAGGCCAAAACACTCCTGGGACACCCGACAGATGTTTTTC.

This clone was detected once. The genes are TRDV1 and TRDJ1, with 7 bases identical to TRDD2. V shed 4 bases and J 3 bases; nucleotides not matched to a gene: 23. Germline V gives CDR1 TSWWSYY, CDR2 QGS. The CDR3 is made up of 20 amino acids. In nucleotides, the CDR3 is TGTGCTCTTGGGGTCCACTCCTTCCTGTCTTCTCCGGGCCCCCCCGATAAACTCATCTTT. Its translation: CALGVHSFLSSPGPPDKLIF.

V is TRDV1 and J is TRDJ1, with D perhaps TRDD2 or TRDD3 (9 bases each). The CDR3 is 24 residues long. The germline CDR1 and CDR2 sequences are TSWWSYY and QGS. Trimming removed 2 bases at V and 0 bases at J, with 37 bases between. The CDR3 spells CALGETFLRPPVTGGPPYTDKLIF. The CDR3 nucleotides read TGTGCTCTTGGGGAAACCTTCCTACGACCTCCTGTAACTGGGGGACCCCCGTACACCGATAAACTCATCTTT.

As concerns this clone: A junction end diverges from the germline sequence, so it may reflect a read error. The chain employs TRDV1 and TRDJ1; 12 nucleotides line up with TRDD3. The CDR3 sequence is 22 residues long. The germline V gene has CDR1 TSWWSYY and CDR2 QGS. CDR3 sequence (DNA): TGTGCTCTTGGGGAACTTACCCCAAACCCCTCCTACGAACTGGGGGATACCGGTAAACTCATCTTT. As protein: CALGELTPNPSYELGDTGKLIF.

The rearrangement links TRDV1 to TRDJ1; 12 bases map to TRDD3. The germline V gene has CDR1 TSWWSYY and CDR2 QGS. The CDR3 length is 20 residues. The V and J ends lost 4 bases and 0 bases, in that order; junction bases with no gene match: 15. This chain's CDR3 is CALGVIPDLGDTPYTDKLIF. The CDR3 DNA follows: TGTGCTCTTGGGGTTATTCCAGACCTGGGGGATACGCCGTACACCGATAAACTCATCTTT.

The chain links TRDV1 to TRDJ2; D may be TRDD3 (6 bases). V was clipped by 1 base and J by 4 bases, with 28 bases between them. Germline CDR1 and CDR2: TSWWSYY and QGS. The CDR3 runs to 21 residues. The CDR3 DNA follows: TGTGCTCTTGGGGAACGGGGTTTTTCCCCATCGAGGGATAGAAAGACAGCACAACTCTTCTTT. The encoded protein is CALGERGFSPSRDRKTAQLFF.

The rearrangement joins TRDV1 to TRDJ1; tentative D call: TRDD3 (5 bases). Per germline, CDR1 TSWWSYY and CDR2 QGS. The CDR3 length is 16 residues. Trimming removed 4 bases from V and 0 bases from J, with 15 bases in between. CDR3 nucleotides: TGTGCTCTTGGGGGTGGATATGGCGAGGACACCGATAAACTCATCTTT. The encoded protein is CALGGGYGEDTDKLIF.

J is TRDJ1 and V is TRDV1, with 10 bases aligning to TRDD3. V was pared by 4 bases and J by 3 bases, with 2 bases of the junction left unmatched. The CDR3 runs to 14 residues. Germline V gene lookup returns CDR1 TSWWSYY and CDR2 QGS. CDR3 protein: CALGVWGIADKLIF. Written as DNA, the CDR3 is TGTGCTCTTGGGGTCTGGGGGATAGCCGATAAACTCATCTTT.